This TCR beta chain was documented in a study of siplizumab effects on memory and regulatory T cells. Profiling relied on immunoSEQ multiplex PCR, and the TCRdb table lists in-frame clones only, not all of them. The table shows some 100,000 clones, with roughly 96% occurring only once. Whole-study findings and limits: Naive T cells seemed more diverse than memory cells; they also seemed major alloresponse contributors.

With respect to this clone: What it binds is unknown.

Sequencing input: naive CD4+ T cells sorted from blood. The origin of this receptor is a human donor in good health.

CDR3 in amino acids: CASSGGGSEAFF. The CDR3 nucleotides are TGTGCCAGCAGTGGAGGGGGGTCTGAAGCTTTCTTT. This sequence joins TRBV25-1 and TRBJ1-1, with TRBD1 as a possible D gene (6 bases). The CDR3 is 12 amino acids. V was cut by 4 bases and J by 6 bases, with 9 bases left in between. Germline CDR1 is MGHDK and CDR2 is SYGVNS. Full variable domain (missing parts from reference TRBV25-1 and TRBJ1-1): EADIYQTPRYLVIGTGKKITLECSQTMGHDKMYWYQQDPGMELHLIHYSYGVNSTEKGDLSSESTVSRIRTEHFPLTLESARPSHTSQYLCASSGGGSEAFFGQGTRLTVV.